This T cell receptor (beta chain) is from a study of T cells expressing NK-cell markers. General study results and limits: These same clonotypes (in four donors) also led the CD3+CD56-NKG2C+ fraction.

For TCR beta, cDNA was produced by 5'RACE template switching with UMIs. TCRdb processed the 5' RACE reads again and assigns one entry to each CDR3 protein, with no DNA. Recorded for this sample: some 450,000 distinct CDR3 sequences. A remark on this clonotype: Antigen: not known.

This receptor was obtained from a woman aged 18 to 75 in good health. Sequencing input: blood T cells: a sorted CD56 or NKG2C T cell subset, CD4+ or CD8+ T cells, or bulk PBMC T cells (not recorded which).

CDR3 loop: CASSARLWGQPQHF. The chain uses TRBV6-1 and TRBJ1-5. The germline CDR1 and CDR2 sequences are MNHNS and SASEGT. CDR3 size: 14 residues.